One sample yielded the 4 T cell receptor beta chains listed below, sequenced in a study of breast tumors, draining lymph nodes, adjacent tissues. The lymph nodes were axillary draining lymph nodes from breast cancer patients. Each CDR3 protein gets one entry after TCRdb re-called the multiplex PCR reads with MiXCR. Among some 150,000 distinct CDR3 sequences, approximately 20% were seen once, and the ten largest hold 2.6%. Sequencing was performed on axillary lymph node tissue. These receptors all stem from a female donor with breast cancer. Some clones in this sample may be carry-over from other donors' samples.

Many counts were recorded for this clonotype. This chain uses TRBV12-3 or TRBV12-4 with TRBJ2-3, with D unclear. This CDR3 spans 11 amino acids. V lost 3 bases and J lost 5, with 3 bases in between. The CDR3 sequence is CASSFKDTQYF. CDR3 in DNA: TGTGCCAGCAGTTTTAAAGATACGCAGTATTTT.

CDR3 bases: TGTGCCAGCAGCTTAGCGGGGGTGGGGTCTGGGGCCAACGTCCTGACTTTC. It specifies CASSLAGVGSGANVLTF. The chain is built from TRBV7-8 and TRBJ2-6, with D perhaps TRBD1 or TRBD2 (5 bases each). The CDR3 loop spans 17 amino acids. Per the germline V gene, CDR1 is SGHVS and CDR2 is FQNEAQ. The V end lost 0 bases, the J end lost 1 base, and 10 bases lay between the germline ends.

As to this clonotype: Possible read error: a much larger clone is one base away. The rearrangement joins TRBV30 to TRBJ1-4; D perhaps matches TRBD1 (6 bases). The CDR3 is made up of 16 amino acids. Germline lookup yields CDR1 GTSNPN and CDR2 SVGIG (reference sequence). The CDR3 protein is CAWRRTVDRTNEKPFF. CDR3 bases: TGTGCCTGGAGGAGGACAGTGGATCGGACTAATGAAAAACCGTTTTTT. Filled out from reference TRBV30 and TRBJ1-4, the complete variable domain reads SQTIHQWPATLVQPVGSPLSLECTVEGTSNPNLYWYRQAAGRGLQLLFYSVGIGQISSEVPQNLSASRPQDRQFILSSKKLLLSDSGFYLCAWRRTVDRTNEKPFFGSGTQLSVL.

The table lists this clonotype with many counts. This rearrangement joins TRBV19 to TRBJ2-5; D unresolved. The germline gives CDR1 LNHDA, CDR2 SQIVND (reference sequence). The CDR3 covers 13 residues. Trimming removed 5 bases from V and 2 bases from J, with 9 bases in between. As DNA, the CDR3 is TGTGCCAGTAGTCCGCGGCATCAAGAGACCCAGTACTTC. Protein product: CASSPRHQETQYF.